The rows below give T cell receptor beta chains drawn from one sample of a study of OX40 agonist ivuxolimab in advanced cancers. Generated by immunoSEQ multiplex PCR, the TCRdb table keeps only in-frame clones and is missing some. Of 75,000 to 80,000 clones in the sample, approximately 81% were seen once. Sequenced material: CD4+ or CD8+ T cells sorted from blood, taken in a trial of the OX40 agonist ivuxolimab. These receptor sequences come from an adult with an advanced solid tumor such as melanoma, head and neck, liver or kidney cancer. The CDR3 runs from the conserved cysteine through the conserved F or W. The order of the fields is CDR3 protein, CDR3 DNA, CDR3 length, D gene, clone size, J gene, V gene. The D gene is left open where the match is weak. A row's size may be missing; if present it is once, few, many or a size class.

CDR3 protein: CASTPGDTGELFF
CDR3 DNA: TGTGCCAGCACCCCGGGAGACACCGGGGAGCTGTTTTTT
CDR3 length: 13
D gene: .
clone size: .
J gene: TRBJ2-2
V gene: TRBV4-2

CDR3 protein: CARSLEVHGNEQYF
CDR3 DNA: TGTGCCAGAAGCTTGGAGGTGCACGGGAACGAGCAGTACTTC
CDR3 length: 14
D gene: .
clone size: .
J gene: TRBJ2-7
V gene: TRBV5-3

CDR3 protein: CASSLSSLYGYTF
CDR3 DNA: TGTGCCAGCAGCTTGAGTTCATTATATGGCTACACCTTC
CDR3 length: 13
D gene: .
clone size: medium-sized
J gene: TRBJ1-2
V gene: TRBV5-5

CDR3 protein: CASSPGQAPANEKLFF
CDR3 DNA: TGTGCCAGCAGCCCGGGACAAGCCCCGGCGAATGAAAAACTGTTTTTT
CDR3 length: 16
D gene: .
clone size: .
J gene: TRBJ1-4
V gene: TRBV7-6

CDR3 protein: CASSLAATYEQYF
CDR3 DNA: TGTGCCAGCTCACTCGCAGCCACCTACGAGCAGTACTTC
CDR3 length: 13
D gene: .
clone size: .
J gene: TRBJ2-7
V gene: TRBV18

CDR3 protein: CASTLELSGSDTQYF
CDR3 DNA: TGTGCCAGCACTTTGGAGTTATCCGGGTCAGATACGCAGTATTTT
CDR3 length: 15
D gene: .
clone size: .
J gene: TRBJ2-3
V gene: TRBV2

CDR3 protein: CSVEDHEGGEQYF
CDR3 DNA: TGCAGCGTTGAAGATCATGAGGGGGGCGAGCAGTACTTC
CDR3 length: 13
D gene: .
clone size: .
J gene: TRBJ2-7
V gene: TRBV29-1

CDR3 protein: CSVEAGDDEQYF
CDR3 DNA: TGCAGCGTTGAGGCGGGCGACGACGAGCAGTACTTC
CDR3 length: 12
D gene: .
clone size: .
J gene: TRBJ2-7
V gene: TRBV29-1

CDR3 protein: CAWSRLTSGNEQFF
CDR3 DNA: TGTGCCTGGAGTCGACTAACTAGCGGCAATGAGCAGTTCTTC
CDR3 length: 14
D gene: TRBD2
clone size: .
J gene: TRBJ2-1
V gene: TRBV30

CDR3 protein: CASSAPRELAKNIQYF
CDR3 DNA: TGTGCCAGCAGCGCACCCAGGGAACTAGCCAAAAACATTCAGTACTTC
CDR3 length: 16
D gene: .
clone size: .
J gene: TRBJ2-4
V gene: TRBV7-8

CDR3 protein: CASSEEGNYGYTF
CDR3 DNA: TGTGCCAGCAGTGAAGAAGGGAACTATGGCTACACCTTC
CDR3 length: 13
D gene: .
clone size: .
J gene: TRBJ1-2
V gene: TRBV2

CDR3 protein: CASSLRQEENTEAFF
CDR3 DNA: TGTGCCAGCAGCTTAAGGCAGGAAGAGAACACTGAAGCTTTCTTT
CDR3 length: 15
D gene: .
clone size: .
J gene: TRBJ1-1
V gene: TRBV13

CDR3 protein: CASSLRGPPGEGYTF
CDR3 DNA: TGTGCCAGCAGCTTAAGGGGGCCCCCAGGGGAAGGCTACACCTTC
CDR3 length: 15
D gene: TRBD1
clone size: .
J gene: TRBJ1-2
V gene: TRBV27

CDR3 protein: CSVVPDRNRGYEQYF
CDR3 DNA: TGCAGCGTGGTCCCGGACAGGAATCGGGGCTACGAGCAGTACTTC
CDR3 length: 15
D gene: TRBD1
clone size: .
J gene: TRBJ2-7
V gene: TRBV29-1

CDR3 protein: CASSEALGGYRQRDQPQHF
CDR3 DNA: TGTGCCAGCAGTGAAGCGTTGGGGGGATACCGACAGAGGGATCAGCCCCAGCATTTT
CDR3 length: 19
D gene: .
clone size: .
J gene: TRBJ1-5
V gene: TRBV6-1

CDR3 protein: CASSGGSSVQETQYF
CDR3 DNA: TGCGCCAGCAGCGGGGGGAGTAGCGTGCAAGAGACCCAGTACTTC
CDR3 length: 15
D gene: .
clone size: .
J gene: TRBJ2-5
V gene: TRBV5-1

CDR3 protein: CASSPSGSETQYF
CDR3 DNA: TGCGCCAGCAGCCCGAGTGGGTCTGAGACCCAGTACTTC
CDR3 length: 13
D gene: .
clone size: .
J gene: TRBJ2-5
V gene: TRBV4-3

CDR3 protein: CASSPLAGPQETQYF
CDR3 DNA: TGTGCCAGCAGCCCCCTAGCGGGACCCCAAGAGACCCAGTACTTC
CDR3 length: 15
D gene: TRBD2
clone size: .
J gene: TRBJ2-5
V gene: TRBV14

CDR3 protein: CASSLRLEGWGTEAFF
CDR3 DNA: TGTGCCAGCAGCTTACGCCTTGAGGGGTGGGGCACTGAAGCTTTCTTT
CDR3 length: 16
D gene: .
clone size: .
J gene: TRBJ1-1
V gene: TRBV11-2

CDR3 protein: CSVENRTVEQFF
CDR3 DNA: TGCAGCGTTGAGAACCGAACTGTTGAGCAGTTCTTC
CDR3 length: 12
D gene: .
clone size: .
J gene: TRBJ2-1
V gene: TRBV29-1

CDR3 protein: CASSQGTEAFF
CDR3 DNA: TGTGCCAGCAGCCAGGGCACTGAAGCTTTCTTT
CDR3 length: 11
D gene: .
clone size: .
J gene: TRBJ1-1
V gene: TRBV5-6

CDR3 protein: CASSRTGEDTQYF
CDR3 DNA: TGTGCTAGCAGCCGGACAGGGGAAGATACGCAGTATTTT
CDR3 length: 13
D gene: TRBD1
clone size: .
J gene: TRBJ2-3
V gene: TRBV7-7

CDR3 protein: CASSKTGNTYNEQFF
CDR3 DNA: TGTGCCAGCTCAAAGACAGGGAACACCTACAATGAGCAGTTCTTC
CDR3 length: 15
D gene: TRBD1
clone size: .
J gene: TRBJ2-1
V gene: TRBV18

CDR3 protein: CASSLNPSWETQYF
CDR3 DNA: TGTGCCAGCAGCTTGAATCCGTCATGGGAGACCCAGTACTTC
CDR3 length: 14
D gene: .
clone size: once
J gene: TRBJ2-5
V gene: TRBV5-6

CDR3 protein: CASSLAPGSTDTQYF
CDR3 DNA: TGTGCCAGCAGCTTAGCCCCGGGGAGCACAGATACGCAGTATTTT
CDR3 length: 15
D gene: .
clone size: few
J gene: TRBJ2-3
V gene: TRBV7-3

CDR3 protein: CASSESAARVYGYTF
CDR3 DNA: TGTGCCAGCAGTGAATCTGCCGCCAGGGTCTATGGCTACACCTTC
CDR3 length: 15
D gene: .
clone size: once
J gene: TRBJ1-2
V gene: TRBV6-1

CDR3 protein: CASSYIASSYNEQFF
CDR3 DNA: TGTGCCAGCAGTTACATAGCGAGCTCCTACAATGAGCAGTTCTTC
CDR3 length: 15
D gene: .
clone size: .
J gene: TRBJ2-1
V gene: TRBV6-5

CDR3 protein: CASSPTTGFVNEQFF
CDR3 DNA: TGCGCCAGCAGCCCAACGACAGGGTTTGTCAATGAGCAGTTCTTC
CDR3 length: 15
D gene: TRBD1
clone size: .
J gene: TRBJ2-1
V gene: TRBV5-1

CDR3 protein: CASGGTGSDSPLHF
CDR3 DNA: TGTGCCAGCGGAGGGACAGGGTCTGATTCACCCCTCCACTTT
CDR3 length: 14
D gene: TRBD1
clone size: few
J gene: TRBJ1-6
V gene: TRBV9

CDR3 protein: CASSTSGWDTDTQYF
CDR3 DNA: TGTGCCAGCAGCACTAGCGGCTGGGACACAGATACGCAGTATTTT
CDR3 length: 15
D gene: TRBD2
clone size: .
J gene: TRBJ2-3
V gene: TRBV7-3

CDR3 protein: CAWNQGPNQPQHF
CDR3 DNA: TGTGCCTGGAATCAGGGCCCGAATCAGCCCCAGCATTTT
CDR3 length: 13
D gene: .
clone size: few
J gene: TRBJ1-5
V gene: TRBV30

CDR3 protein: CASSLQRGTGYTF
CDR3 DNA: TGTGCCAGCAGCCTACAGCGGGGGACTGGCTACACCTTC
CDR3 length: 13
D gene: .
clone size: .
J gene: TRBJ1-2
V gene: TRBV7-3

CDR3 protein: CASSLVGAGEKLFF
CDR3 DNA: TGTGCCAGCAGCTTAGTGGGGGCTGGGGAAAAACTGTTTTTT
CDR3 length: 14
D gene: .
clone size: .
J gene: TRBJ1-4
V gene: TRBV7-8

CDR3 protein: CSVSLGPYNEQFF
CDR3 DNA: TGCAGCGTTAGTCTGGGCCCCTACAATGAGCAGTTCTTC
CDR3 length: 13
D gene: .
clone size: .
J gene: TRBJ2-1
V gene: TRBV29-1

CDR3 protein: CASRRAQETQYF
CDR3 DNA: TGTGCCAGCAGACGGGCCCAAGAGACCCAGTACTTC
CDR3 length: 12
D gene: .
clone size: .
J gene: TRBJ2-5
V gene: TRBV7-8

CDR3 protein: CASSVHAGDGNTIYF
CDR3 DNA: TGTGCCAGCAGTGTCCACGCAGGGGATGGAAACACCATATATTTT
CDR3 length: 15
D gene: .
clone size: .
J gene: TRBJ1-3
V gene: TRBV6-5

CDR3 protein: CASSLLAGGKDTQYF
CDR3 DNA: TGCGCCAGCAGCTTACTAGCGGGAGGGAAAGATACGCAGTATTTT
CDR3 length: 15
D gene: TRBD2
clone size: .
J gene: TRBJ2-3
V gene: TRBV5-1

CDR3 protein: CASSLLVEESNQPQHF
CDR3 DNA: TGTGCCAGCAGTTTATTAGTTGAAGAAAGCAATCAGCCCCAGCATTTT
CDR3 length: 16
D gene: .
clone size: .
J gene: TRBJ1-5
V gene: TRBV6-6

CDR3 protein: CASSPRTSGSADTQYF
CDR3 DNA: TGTGCCAGCTCACCAAGGACTAGCGGGAGTGCAGATACGCAGTATTTT
CDR3 length: 16
D gene: TRBD2
clone size: few
J gene: TRBJ2-3
V gene: TRBV18

CDR3 protein: CASSEVGGYEQYF
CDR3 DNA: TGTGCCAGCAGTGAAGTGGGGGGCTACGAGCAGTACTTC
CDR3 length: 13
D gene: .
clone size: .
J gene: TRBJ2-7
V gene: TRBV2

CDR3 protein: CAISESSQGATEAFF
CDR3 DNA: TGTGCCATCAGTGAGTCGTCCCAGGGGGCCACTGAAGCTTTCTTT
CDR3 length: 15
D gene: TRBD1
clone size: .
J gene: TRBJ1-1
V gene: TRBV10-3

CDR3 protein: CASSTTIGLSRLTGNTIYF
CDR3 DNA: TGTGCCAGCAGCACGACGATTGGGTTAAGTCGTCTGACTGGAAACACCATATATTTT
CDR3 length: 19
D gene: .
clone size: .
J gene: TRBJ1-3
V gene: TRBV7-9

CDR3 protein: CASSYRRQPQHF
CDR3 DNA: TGTGCCAGCAGTTATCGTAGGCAGCCCCAGCATTTT
CDR3 length: 12
D gene: .
clone size: .
J gene: TRBJ1-5
V gene: TRBV6-5

CDR3 protein: CAWSTDRSINQPQHF
CDR3 DNA: TGTGCCTGGAGCACCGATCGATCCATCAATCAGCCCCAGCATTTT
CDR3 length: 15
D gene: .
clone size: .
J gene: TRBJ1-5
V gene: TRBV30

CDR3 protein: CASSSTNLAEQFF
CDR3 DNA: TGTGCCAGCAGTTCCACCAACCTAGCGGAGCAGTTCTTC
CDR3 length: 13
D gene: .
clone size: .
J gene: TRBJ2-1
V gene: TRBV6-6

CDR3 protein: CASSISGISYGYTF
CDR3 DNA: TGTGCCAGTAGTATCAGTGGAATAAGCTATGGCTACACCTTC
CDR3 length: 14
D gene: .
clone size: .
J gene: TRBJ1-2
V gene: TRBV19

CDR3 protein: CASSLATGNRRGEKLFF
CDR3 DNA: TGTGCCAGCAGCTTAGCAACAGGGAATCGACGTGGTGAAAAACTGTTTTTT
CDR3 length: 17
D gene: .
clone size: once
J gene: TRBJ1-4
V gene: TRBV7-9

CDR3 protein: CASSYYGGTHTDTQYF
CDR3 DNA: TGTGCCAGCAGTTACTACGGGGGCACCCACACAGATACGCAGTATTTT
CDR3 length: 16
D gene: .
clone size: .
J gene: TRBJ2-3
V gene: TRBV6-5

CDR3 protein: CASSYSRTASGNTIYF
CDR3 DNA: TGTGCCAGCAGTTACTCCAGGACAGCCTCTGGAAACACCATATATTTT
CDR3 length: 16
D gene: .
clone size: .
J gene: TRBJ1-3
V gene: TRBV6-5

CDR3 protein: CASSLRLAGTDEQFF
CDR3 DNA: TGCGCCAGCAGCTTGAGACTAGCGGGAACCGATGAGCAGTTCTTC
CDR3 length: 15
D gene: TRBD2
clone size: once
J gene: TRBJ2-1
V gene: TRBV5-1

CDR3 protein: CASSPHTGGNEQFF
CDR3 DNA: TGTGCCAGCAGCCCCCATACAGGGGGCAATGAGCAGTTCTTC
CDR3 length: 14
D gene: TRBD1
clone size: .
J gene: TRBJ2-1
V gene: TRBV11-3